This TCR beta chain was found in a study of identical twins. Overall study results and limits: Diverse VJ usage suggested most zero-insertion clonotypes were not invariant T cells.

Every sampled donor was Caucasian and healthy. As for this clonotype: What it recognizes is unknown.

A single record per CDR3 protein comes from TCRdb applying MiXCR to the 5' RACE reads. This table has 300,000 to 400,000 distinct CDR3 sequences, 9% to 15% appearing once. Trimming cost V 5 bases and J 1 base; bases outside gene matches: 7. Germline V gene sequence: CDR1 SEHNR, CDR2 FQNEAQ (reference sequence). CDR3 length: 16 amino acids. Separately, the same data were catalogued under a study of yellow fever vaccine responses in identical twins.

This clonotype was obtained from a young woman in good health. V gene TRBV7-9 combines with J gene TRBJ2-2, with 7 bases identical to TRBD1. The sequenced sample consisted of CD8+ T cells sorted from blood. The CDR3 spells CASSPPGTENTGELFF. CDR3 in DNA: TGTGCCAGCAGCCCACCCGGGACAGAGAACACCGGGGAGCTGTTTTTT.